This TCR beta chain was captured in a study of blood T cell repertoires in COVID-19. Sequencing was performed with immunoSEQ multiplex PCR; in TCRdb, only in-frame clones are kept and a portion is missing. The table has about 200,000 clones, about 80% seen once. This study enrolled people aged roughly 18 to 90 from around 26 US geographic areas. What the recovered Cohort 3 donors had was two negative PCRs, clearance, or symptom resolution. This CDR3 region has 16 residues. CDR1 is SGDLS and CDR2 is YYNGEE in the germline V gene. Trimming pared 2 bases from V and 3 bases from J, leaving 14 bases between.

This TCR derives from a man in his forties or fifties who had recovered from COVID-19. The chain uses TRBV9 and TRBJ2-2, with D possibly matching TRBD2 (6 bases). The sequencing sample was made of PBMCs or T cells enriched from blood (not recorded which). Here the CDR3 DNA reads TGTGCCAGCAGCGTTTTCCGGGAGCAATACACCGGGGAGCTGTTTTTT. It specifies CASSVFREQYTGELFF.